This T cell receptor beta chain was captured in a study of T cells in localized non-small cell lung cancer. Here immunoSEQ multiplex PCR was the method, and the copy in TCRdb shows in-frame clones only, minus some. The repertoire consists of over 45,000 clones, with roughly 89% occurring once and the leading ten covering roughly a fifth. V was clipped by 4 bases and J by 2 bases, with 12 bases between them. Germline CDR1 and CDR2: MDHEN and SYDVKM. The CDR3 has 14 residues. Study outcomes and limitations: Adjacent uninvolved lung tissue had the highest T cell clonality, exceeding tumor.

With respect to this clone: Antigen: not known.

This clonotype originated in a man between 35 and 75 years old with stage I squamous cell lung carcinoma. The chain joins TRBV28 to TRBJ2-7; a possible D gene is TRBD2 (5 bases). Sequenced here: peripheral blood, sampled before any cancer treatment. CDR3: CASSSPGSAYEQYF. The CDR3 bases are TGTGCCAGCAGTTCCCCGGGAAGCGCCTACGAGCAGTACTTC.